This T cell receptor beta chain was retrieved from a study of response to subunit inactivated influenza vaccine. Points from the study as a whole: Authors suggested few new T cells are recruited by each seasonal influenza vaccination.

In this sample, this clonotype turned up a few times. The target antigen is unknown. Germline CDR1 reads MNHEY; CDR2 reads SVGAGI. CDR3 size: 15 residues. The ends lost 0 bases at V and 5 bases at J; junction bases unmatched: 1. TCRdb reprocessed the RT-PCR reads with MiXCR, giving one entry per CDR3 protein. The sample holds 530,000 or so distinct CDR3 sequences, less than 30% seen once. This clonotype was obtained from a man between 45 and 60 years old who received an inactivated influenza vaccine. Specimen: CD4+ T cells sorted from PBMCs, collected about 5 days after vaccination. V usage is TRBV6-5 and J usage is TRBJ2-2, with 9 nucleotides matching TRBD2. CDR3 sequence (DNA): TGTGCCAGCAGTTACTCCCTAGCGGGGACCGGGGAGCTGTTTTTT. Protein sequence: CASSYSLAGTGELFF.